A selection of T cell receptor beta chains follows, all from one sample in a study of T cells after yellow fever vaccination. TCRdb reprocessed the 5' RACE reads with MiXCR, giving one entry per CDR3 protein. Of hundreds of thousands of distinct CDR3 sequences in the sample, 12% were seen once. The specimen was PBMCs, collected on the day of the yellow fever booster vaccination. The receptors come from a man aged 30 to 45 who received the YFV17D yellow fever vaccine. The CDR3 runs from the conserved cysteine through the conserved F or W.

J | V | length | CDR3
TRBJ2-3 | TRBV5-6 | 16 | CASSSPDSDGADTQYF
TRBJ2-2 | TRBV12-3/TRBV12-4 | 18 | CASSFRNSNPVNTGELFF
TRBJ2-7 | TRBV30 | 14 | CAWSTGTRSYEQYF
TRBJ2-7 | TRBV29-1 | 13 | CSVESPSNYEQYF
TRBJ1-3 | TRBV5-6 | 16 | CASSLVGGSSGNTIYF
TRBJ1-4 | TRBV20-1 | 14 | CSARAGTKVEKLFF
TRBJ2-7 | TRBV12-3/TRBV12-4 | 11 | CASSNRYEQYF
TRBJ2-3 | TRBV6-4 | 18 | CASSDRSKGGGSTDTQYF
TRBJ2-3 | TRBV6-5 | 13 | CASSYPDTDTQYF
TRBJ2-1 | TRBV12-3/TRBV12-4 | 14 | CASSFSAGHNEQFF
TRBJ2-7 | TRBV6-5 | 14 | CASSSALTSYEQYF
TRBJ1-1 | TRBV7-9 | 12 | CASSLKNTEAFF
TRBJ2-7 | TRBV2 | 15 | CASSGAGSVAYEQYF
TRBJ2-7 | TRBV21-1 | 17 | CASSTRRKAVWSYEQYF
TRBJ1-5 | TRBV24-1 | 15 | CATSEPGQGSQPQHF
TRBJ2-1 | TRBV20-1 | 14 | CSASAGGPGNEQFF
TRBJ2-2 | TRBV7-7 | 14 | CASSLNFQIGELFF
TRBJ2-1 | TRBV12-3/TRBV12-4 | 15 | CASSLVAGVKNEQFF
TRBJ1-5 | TRBV19 | 16 | CASSPKTGERNQPQHF
TRBJ1-1 | TRBV5-1 | 16 | CASSVQGGSMNTEAFF
TRBJ2-7 | TRBV2 | 13 | CASNEGIIYEQYF
TRBJ1-5 | TRBV24-1 | 17 | CATSDSRGQYSNQPQHF
TRBJ2-7 | TRBV9 | 21 | CASSVRIQGEASGYAPYEQYF
TRBJ2-3 | TRBV4-3 | 13 | CASSQEGRQPQYF
TRBJ2-3 | TRBV5-4 | 17 | CASSLATTSESTDTQYF
TRBJ2-7 | TRBV30 | 13 | CAWSVGGANEQYF